This T cell receptor beta chain derives from a study of blood T cells in healthy people across ages. With a J-beta primer mix and a sample-barcoded 5' primer, a second PCR ran about 7 to 11 cycles. Each CDR3 protein is one row after TCRdb ran MiXCR on the 5' RACE reads. The sample includes hundreds of thousands of distinct CDR3 sequences, over 20% seen only once; the top ten take 3% to 4%. Study results and caveats: Naive CD4+ cell counts and diversity both ran higher in long-lived than in aged donors. Conclusively comparing naive with antigen-experienced cells was impossible with unsorted PBMCs.

For this clonotype: Its specificity is unknown.

The CDR3 spans 15 residues. CDR1 is LNHDA, CDR2 SQIVND, per germline (reference sequence). The sample was blood. This receptor was identified in a man between 65 and 85 years old in good health. The J gene is TRBJ2-7, the V gene TRBV19; 7 bases align to TRBD2. The J call may be incorrect, as the DNA end agrees better with TRBJ2-1. As DNA, the CDR3 is TGTGCCAGTAGTATGTTGGAGCGGGATTGGGATGAGCAGTTCTTC. It specifies CASSMLERDWDEQFF.